This T cell receptor (beta chain) emerged from a study of OX40 agonist ivuxolimab in advanced cancers. The wider study: Of the patients, three showed partial responses, one with hepatocellular carcinoma and two with cutaneous melanoma.

The V and J ends lost 1 base and 7 bases, in that order; junction bases with no gene match: 11. The CDR3 length is 16 residues. CDR1 is SGHAT, CDR2 FQNNGV, per germline. The data were produced by immunoSEQ multiplex PCR, yet TCRdb's version contains in-frame clones alone and is incomplete. The sample lists about 80,000 clones, approximately 90% occurring once. The receptor was derived from an adult with an advanced solid tumor such as melanoma, head and neck, liver or kidney cancer. Sequencing used CD4+ or CD8+ T cells sorted from blood, obtained in a trial of the OX40 agonist ivuxolimab. This rearrangement joins TRBV11-2 to TRBJ1-2; 8 bases match TRBD1. The DNA of the CDR3 is TGTGCCAGCAGCTTAGGGCTTCTCGGAACAGGGGGTGGCTACACCTTC. Protein: CASSLGLLGTGGGYTF.